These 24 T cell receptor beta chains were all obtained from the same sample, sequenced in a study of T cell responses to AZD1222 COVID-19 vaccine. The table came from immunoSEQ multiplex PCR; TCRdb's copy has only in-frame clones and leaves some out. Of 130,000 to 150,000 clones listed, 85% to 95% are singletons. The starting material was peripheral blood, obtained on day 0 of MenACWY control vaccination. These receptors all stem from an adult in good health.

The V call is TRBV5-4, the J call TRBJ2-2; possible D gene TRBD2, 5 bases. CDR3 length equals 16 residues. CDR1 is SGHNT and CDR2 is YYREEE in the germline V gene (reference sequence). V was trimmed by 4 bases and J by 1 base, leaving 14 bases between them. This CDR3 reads CASSHSEDLNTGELFF. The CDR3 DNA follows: TGTGCCAGCAGCCACTCCGAGGACTTGAACACCGGGGAGCTGTTTTTT.

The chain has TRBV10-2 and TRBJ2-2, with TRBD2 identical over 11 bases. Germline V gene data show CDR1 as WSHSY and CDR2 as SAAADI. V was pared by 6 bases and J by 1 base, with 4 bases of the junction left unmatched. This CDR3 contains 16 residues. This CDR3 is CASSLLAGGNTGELFF. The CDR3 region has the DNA TGCGCCAGCAGCCTGCTAGCGGGAGGGAACACCGGGGAGCTGTTTTTT.

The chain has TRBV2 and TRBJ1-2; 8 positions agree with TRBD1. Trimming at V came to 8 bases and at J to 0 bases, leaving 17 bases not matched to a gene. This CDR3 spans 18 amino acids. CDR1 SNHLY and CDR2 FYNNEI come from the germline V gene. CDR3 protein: CASPTRIQGARANYGYTF. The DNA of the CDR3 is TGTGCCAGCCCTACGAGAATCCAGGGGGCCAGAGCTAACTATGGCTACACCTTC.

This CDR3 reads CAIRKEELNTEAFF. The DNA of the CDR3 is TGTGCCATCAGGAAAGAGGAATTGAACACTGAAGCTTTCTTT. The J gene is TRBJ1-1, the V gene TRBV10-3; D not resolved. Trimming removed 6 bases from V and 0 bases from J, with 11 bases in between. The CDR3 runs 14 residues. Germline V gene data show CDR1 as ENHRY and CDR2 as SYGVKD.

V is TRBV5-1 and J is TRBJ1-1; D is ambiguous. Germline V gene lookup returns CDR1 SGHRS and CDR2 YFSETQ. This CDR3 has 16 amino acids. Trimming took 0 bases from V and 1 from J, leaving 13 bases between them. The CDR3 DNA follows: TGCGCCAGCAGCTTGGTGTCCTTTAGGGCGAACACTGAAGCTTTCTTT. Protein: CASSLVSFRANTEAFF.

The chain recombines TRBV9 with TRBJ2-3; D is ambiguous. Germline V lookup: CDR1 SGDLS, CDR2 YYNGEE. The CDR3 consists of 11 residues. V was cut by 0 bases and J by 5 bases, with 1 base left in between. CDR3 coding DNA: TGTGCCAGCAGCGTAGGAGATACGCAGTATTTT. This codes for CASSVGDTQYF. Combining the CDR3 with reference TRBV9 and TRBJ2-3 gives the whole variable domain DSGVTQTPKHLITATGQRVTLRCSPRSGDLSVYWYQQSLDQGLQFLIQYYNGEERAKGNILERFSAQQFPDLHSELNLSSLELGDSALYFCASSVGDTQYFGPGTRLTVL.

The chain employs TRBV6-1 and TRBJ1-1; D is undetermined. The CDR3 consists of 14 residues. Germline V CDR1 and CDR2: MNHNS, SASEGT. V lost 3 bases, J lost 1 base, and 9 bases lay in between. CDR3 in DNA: TGTGCCAGCAGTGACCCCTCAAGGAACACTGAAGCTTTCTTT. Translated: CASSDPSRNTEAFF.

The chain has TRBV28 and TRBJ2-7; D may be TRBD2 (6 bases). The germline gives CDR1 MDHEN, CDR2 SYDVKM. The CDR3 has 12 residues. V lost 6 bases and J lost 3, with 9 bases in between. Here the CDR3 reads CASRPGSYEQYF. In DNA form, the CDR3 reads TGTGCCAGCAGACCCGGGAGCTACGAGCAGTACTTC.

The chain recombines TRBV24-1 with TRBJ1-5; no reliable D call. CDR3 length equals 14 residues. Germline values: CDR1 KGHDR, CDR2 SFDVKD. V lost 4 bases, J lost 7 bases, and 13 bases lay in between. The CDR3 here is CATSDPSDVQPQHF. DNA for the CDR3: TGTGCCACCAGTGACCCATCGGACGTGCAGCCCCAGCATTTT.

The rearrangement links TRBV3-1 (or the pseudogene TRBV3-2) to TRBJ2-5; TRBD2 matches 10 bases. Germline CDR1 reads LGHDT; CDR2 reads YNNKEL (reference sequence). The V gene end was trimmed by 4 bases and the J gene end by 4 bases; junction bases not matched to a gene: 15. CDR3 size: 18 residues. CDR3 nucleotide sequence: TGTGCCAGCAGCCTATTAGTGAGGGCTAGCGGGGGCGGAGAGACCCAGTACTTC. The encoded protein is CASSLLVRASGGGETQYF.

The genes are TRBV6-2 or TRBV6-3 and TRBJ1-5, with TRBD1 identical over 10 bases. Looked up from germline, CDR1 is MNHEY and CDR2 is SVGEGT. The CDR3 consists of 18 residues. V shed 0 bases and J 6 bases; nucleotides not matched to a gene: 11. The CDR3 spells CASSYSRTGGKVGQPQHF. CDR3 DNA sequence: TGTGCCAGCAGTTACTCCCGGACAGGGGGGAAGGTCGGTCAGCCCCAGCATTTT.

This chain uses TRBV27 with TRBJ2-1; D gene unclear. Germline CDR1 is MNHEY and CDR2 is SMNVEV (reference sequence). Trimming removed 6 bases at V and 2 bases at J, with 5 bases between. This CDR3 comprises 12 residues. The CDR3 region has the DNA TGTGCCAGCAGGGCAGCCTACAATGAGCAGTTCTTC. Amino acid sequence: CASRAAYNEQFF.

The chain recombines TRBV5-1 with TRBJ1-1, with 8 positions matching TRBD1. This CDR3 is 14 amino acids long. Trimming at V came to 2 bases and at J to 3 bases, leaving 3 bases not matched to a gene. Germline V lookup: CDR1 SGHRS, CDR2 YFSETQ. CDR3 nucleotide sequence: TGCGCCAGCAGCTTTCAGGGGGCGGACACTGAAGCTTTCTTT. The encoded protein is CASSFQGADTEAFF.

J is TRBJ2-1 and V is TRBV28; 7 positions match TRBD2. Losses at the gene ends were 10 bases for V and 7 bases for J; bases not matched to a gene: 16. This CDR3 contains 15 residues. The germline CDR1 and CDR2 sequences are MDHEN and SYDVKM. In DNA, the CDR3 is TGTGCCACGCACTCAGTCTTAAGGCGGGGGAATGAGCAGTTCTTC. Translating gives CATHSVLRRGNEQFF.

The chain's CDR3 is CATSRGTNFDGYTF. In DNA, the CDR3 is TGTGCCACGTCCCGGGGAACAAATTTCGATGGCTACACCTTC. The rearrangement joins TRBV15 to TRBJ1-2; no definite D call. Per germline, CDR1 LNHNV and CDR2 YYDKDF (reference sequence). V was cut by 9 bases and J by 6 bases, with 20 bases left in between. The CDR3 consists of 14 residues.

In DNA, the CDR3 is TGTGCCAGCAGCCATGAAGGGATCGGGCAGGCACCCCTCCACTTT. Protein: CASSHEGIGQAPLHF. This chain uses TRBV3-1 (or the pseudogene TRBV3-2) with TRBJ1-6; D gene uncertain. CDR3 length: 15 residues. CDR1 is LGHDT and CDR2 is YNNKEL in the germline V gene (reference sequence). The V end lost 3 bases, the J end lost 11 bases, and 17 bases lay between the germline ends.

The CDR3 spells CASSLAREEAFF. The CDR3 DNA sequence: TGTGCCAGCAGCCTGGCCAGGGAGGAAGCTTTCTTT. The rearrangement joins TRBV3-1 (or the pseudogene TRBV3-2) to TRBJ1-1; D is perhaps TRBD1 (5 bases). CDR3 length: 12 residues. V lost 4 bases and J 8 bases, leaving 11 bases between the germline ends. Germline values: CDR1 LGHDT, CDR2 YNNKEL (reference sequence).

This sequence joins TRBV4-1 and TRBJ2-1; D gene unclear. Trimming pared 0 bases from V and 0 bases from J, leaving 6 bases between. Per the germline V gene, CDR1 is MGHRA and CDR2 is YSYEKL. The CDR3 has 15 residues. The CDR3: CASSQESPSYNEQFF. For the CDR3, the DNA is TGCGCCAGCAGCCAAGAGAGCCCCTCCTACAATGAGCAGTTCTTC.

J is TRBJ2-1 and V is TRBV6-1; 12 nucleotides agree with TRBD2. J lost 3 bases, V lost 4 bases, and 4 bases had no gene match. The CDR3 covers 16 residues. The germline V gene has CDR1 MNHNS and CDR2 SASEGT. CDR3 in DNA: TGTGCCAGCAGTGCTAGCGGGGGGGCTAACTACAATGAGCAGTTCTTC. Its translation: CASSASGGANYNEQFF.

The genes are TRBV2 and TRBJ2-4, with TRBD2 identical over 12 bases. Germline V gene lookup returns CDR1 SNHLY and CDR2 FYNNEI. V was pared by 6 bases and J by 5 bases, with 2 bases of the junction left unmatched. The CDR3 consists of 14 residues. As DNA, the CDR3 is TGTGCCAGCAGCCTAGCGGGGGGGGAAAACATTCAGTACTTC. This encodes CASSLAGGENIQYF.

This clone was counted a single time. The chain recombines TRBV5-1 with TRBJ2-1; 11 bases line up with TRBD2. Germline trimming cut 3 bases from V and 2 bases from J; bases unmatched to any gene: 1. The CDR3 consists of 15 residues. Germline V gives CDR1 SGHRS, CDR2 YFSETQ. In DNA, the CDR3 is TGCGCCAGCAGCTCGACTAGCGGGACCTACAATGAGCAGTTCTTC. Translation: CASSSTSGTYNEQFF.

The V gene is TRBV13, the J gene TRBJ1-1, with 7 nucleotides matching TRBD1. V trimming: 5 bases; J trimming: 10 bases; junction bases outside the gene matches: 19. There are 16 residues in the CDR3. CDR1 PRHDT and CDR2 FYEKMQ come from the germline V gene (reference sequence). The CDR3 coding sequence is TGTGCCAGCAGCGCAACCTTTTCCGGGACAGCGCGTTCAGCTTTCTTT. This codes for CASSATFSGTARSAFF.

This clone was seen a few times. The CDR3 DNA is TGTGCCAGCAGGAGGGGGCCGGGCACAGATACGCAGTATTTT. Its protein is CASRRGPGTDTQYF. V usage is TRBV27 and J usage is TRBJ2-3; 7 nucleotides agree with TRBD1. The CDR3 runs to 14 residues. Germline CDR1 and CDR2: MNHEY and SMNVEV (reference sequence). V was clipped by 6 bases and J by 1 base; unmatched bases: 4.

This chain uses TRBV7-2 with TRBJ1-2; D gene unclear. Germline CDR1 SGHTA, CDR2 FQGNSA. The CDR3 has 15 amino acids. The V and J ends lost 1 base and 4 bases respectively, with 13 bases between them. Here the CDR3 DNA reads TGTGCCAGCAGCTTAGAGGCAGGTCGACTCTATGGCTACACCTTC. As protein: CASSLEAGRLYGYTF.